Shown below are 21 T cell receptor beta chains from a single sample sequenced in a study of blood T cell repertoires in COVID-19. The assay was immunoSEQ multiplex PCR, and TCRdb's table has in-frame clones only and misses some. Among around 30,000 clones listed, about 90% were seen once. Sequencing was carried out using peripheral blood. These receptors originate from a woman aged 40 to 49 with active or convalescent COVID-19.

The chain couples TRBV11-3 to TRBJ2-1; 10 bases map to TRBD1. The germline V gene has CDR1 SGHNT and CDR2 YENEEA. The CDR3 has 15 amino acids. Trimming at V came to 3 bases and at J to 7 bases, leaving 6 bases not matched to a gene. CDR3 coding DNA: TGTGCCAGCAGCTTTTCGAGACAGGGGGCTAATGAGCAGTTCTTC. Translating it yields CASSFSRQGANEQFF.

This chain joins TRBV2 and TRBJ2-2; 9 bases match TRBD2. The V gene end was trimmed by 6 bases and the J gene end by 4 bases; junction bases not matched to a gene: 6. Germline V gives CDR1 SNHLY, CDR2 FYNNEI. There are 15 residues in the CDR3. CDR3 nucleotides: TGTGCCAGCAGGAAGATAGCGGGAGCCACCGGGGAGCTGTTTTTT. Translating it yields CASRKIAGATGELFF.

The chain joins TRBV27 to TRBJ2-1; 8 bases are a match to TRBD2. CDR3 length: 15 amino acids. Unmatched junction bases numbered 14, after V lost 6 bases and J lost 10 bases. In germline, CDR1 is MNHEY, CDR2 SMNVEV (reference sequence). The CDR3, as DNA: TGTGCCAGCAGACCGGGACTAGGTGGGGGAGGCGAGCAGTTCTTC. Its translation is CASRPGLGGGGEQFF.

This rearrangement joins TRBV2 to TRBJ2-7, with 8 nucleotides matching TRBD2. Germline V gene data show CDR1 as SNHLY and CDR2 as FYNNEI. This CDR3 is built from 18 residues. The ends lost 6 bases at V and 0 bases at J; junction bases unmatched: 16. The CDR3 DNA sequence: TGTGCCAGCAGGACGGGGGCGGGAGGTCCCTGGAGCTCCTACGAGCAGTACTTC. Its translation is CASRTGAGGPWSSYEQYF.

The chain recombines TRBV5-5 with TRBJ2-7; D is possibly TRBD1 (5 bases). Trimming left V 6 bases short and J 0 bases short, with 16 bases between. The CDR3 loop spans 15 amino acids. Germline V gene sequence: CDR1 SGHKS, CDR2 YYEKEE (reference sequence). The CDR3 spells CASTLVRGSSYEQYF. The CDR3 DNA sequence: TGTGCCAGCACCCTGGTAAGGGGTAGCTCCTACGAGCAGTACTTC.

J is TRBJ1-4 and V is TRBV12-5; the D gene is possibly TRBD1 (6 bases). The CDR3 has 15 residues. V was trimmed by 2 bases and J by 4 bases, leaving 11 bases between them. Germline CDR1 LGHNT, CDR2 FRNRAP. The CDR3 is CASGLRAGVNEKLFF. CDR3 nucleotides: TGTGCTAGTGGTTTGAGAGCAGGGGTTAATGAAAAACTGTTTTTT.

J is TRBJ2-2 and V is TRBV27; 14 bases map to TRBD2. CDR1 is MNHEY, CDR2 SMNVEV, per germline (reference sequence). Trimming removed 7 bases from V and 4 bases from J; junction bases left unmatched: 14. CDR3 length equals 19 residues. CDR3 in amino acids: CASKKTGTSGSPITGELFF. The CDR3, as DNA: TGTGCCAGCAAAAAGACCGGGACTAGCGGGAGCCCCATCACCGGGGAGCTGTTTTTT.

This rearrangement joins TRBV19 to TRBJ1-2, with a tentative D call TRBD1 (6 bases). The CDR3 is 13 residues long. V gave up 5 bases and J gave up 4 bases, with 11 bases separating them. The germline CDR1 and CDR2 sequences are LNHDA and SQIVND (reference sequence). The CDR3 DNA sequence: TGTGCCAGTAGTCCCGGGACATCCTATGGCTACACCTTC. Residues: CASSPGTSYGYTF.

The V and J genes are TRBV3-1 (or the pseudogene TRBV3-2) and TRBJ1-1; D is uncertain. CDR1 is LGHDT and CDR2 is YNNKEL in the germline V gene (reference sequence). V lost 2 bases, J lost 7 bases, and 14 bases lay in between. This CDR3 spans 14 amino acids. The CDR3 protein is CASSQLGGVNEAFF. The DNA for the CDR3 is TGTGCCAGCAGCCAACTGGGCGGGGTGAATGAAGCTTTCTTT.

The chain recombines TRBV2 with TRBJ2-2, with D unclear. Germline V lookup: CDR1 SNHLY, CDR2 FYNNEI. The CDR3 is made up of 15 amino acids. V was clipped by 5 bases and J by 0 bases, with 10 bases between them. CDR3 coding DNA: TGTGCCAGCAGTCGAGAATCCGCGAACACCGGGGAGCTGTTTTTT. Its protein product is CASSRESANTGELFF.

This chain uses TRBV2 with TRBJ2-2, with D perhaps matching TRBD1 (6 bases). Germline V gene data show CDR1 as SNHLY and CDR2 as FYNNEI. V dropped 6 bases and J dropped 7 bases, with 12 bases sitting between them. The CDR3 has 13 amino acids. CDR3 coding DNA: TGTGCCAGCAGAAGGGGGATAGACGGGGAGCTGTTTTTT. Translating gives CASRRGIDGELFF.

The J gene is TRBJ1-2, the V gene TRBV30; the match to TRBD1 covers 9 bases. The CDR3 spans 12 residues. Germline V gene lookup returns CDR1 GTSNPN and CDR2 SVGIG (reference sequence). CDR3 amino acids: CASSRDRDGYTF. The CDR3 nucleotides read TGTGCGTCGAGCCGGGACAGGGATGGCTACACCTTC.

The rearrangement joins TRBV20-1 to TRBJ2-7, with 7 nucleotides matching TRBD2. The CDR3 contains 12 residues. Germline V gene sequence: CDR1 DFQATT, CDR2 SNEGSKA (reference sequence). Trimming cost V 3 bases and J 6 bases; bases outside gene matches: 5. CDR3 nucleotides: TGCAGTGCTAGTTCAACTAGCGCCGAGCAGTACTTC. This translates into CSASSTSAEQYF.

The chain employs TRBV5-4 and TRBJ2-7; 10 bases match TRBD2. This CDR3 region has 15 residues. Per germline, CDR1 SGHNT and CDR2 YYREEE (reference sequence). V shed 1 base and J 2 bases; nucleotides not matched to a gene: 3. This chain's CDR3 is CASSLRLAGAYEQYF. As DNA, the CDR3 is TGTGCCAGCAGCTTGAGGCTAGCGGGGGCCTACGAGCAGTACTTC.

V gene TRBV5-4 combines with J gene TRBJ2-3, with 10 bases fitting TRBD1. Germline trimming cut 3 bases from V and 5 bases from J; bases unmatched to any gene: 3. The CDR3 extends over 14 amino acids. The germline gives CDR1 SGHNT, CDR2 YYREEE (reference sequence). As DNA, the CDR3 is TGTGCCAGCAGCTGGGACAGGGGAGGAGATACGCAGTATTTT. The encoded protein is CASSWDRGGDTQYF.

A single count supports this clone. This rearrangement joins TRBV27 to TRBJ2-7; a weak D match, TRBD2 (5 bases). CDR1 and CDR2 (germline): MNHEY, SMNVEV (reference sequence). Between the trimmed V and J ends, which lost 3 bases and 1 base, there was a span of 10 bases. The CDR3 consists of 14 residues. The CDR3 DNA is TGTGCCAGCAGTTTCTCGCCGGGATCCTACGAGCAGTACTTC. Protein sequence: CASSFSPGSYEQYF.

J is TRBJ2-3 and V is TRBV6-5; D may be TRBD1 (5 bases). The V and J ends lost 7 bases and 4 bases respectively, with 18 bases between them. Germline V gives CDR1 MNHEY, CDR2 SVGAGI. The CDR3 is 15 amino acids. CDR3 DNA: TGTGCCAGCACAGATACAGGTTGGGTGGCAGATACGCAGTATTTT. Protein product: CASTDTGWVADTQYF.

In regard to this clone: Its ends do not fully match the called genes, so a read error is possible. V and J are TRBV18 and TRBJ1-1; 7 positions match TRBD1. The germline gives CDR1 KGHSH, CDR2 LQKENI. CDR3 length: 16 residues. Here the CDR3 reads CASTPPGGNRNTEAFF. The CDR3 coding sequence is TGTGCCAGCACACCCCCAGGGGGTAATCGGAACACTGAAGCTTTCTTT.

CDR3 sequence reads: CASEGRGDHNEQFF. The CDR3 DNA sequence: TGTGCCTCCGAGGGGCGGGGGGATCACAATGAGCAGTTCTTC. This chain joins TRBV30 and TRBJ2-1; 8 bases match TRBD2. The CDR3 is made up of 14 amino acids. CDR1 is GTSNPN, CDR2 SVGIG, per germline (reference sequence). V shed 7 bases, J shed 5 bases, and the junction held 10 bases outside the gene matches.

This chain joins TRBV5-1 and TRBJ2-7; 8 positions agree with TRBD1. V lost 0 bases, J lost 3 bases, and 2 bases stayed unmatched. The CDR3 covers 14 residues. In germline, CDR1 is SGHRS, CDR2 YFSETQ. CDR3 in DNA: TGCGCCAGCAGCTTGGACAGGGGGTTCTACGAGCAGTACTTC. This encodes CASSLDRGFYEQYF.

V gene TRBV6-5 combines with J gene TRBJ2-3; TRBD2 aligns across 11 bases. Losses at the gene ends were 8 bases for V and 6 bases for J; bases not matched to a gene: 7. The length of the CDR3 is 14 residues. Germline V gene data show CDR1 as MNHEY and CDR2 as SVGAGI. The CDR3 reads CASSRGTSGDTQYF. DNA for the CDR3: TGTGCCAGCTCTCGCGGGACTAGCGGCGATACGCAGTATTTT.